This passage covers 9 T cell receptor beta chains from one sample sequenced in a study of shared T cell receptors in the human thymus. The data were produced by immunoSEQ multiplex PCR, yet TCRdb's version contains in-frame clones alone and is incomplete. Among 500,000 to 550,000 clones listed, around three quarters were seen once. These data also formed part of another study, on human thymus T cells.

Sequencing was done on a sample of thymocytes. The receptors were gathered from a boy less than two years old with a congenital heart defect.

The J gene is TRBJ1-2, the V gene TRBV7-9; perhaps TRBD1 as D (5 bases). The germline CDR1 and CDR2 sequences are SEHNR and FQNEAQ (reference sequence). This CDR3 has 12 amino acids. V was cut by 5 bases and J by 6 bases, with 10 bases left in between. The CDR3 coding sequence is TGTGCCAGCAGCACCGCGGGGGATGGCTACACCTTC. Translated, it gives CASSTAGDGYTF. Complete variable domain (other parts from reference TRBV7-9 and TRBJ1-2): DTGVSQNPRHKITKRGQNVTFRCDPISEHNRLYWYRQTLGQGPEFLTYFQNEAQLEKSRLLSDRFSAERPKGSFSTLEIQRTEQGDSAMYLCASSTAGDGYTFGSGTRLTVV.

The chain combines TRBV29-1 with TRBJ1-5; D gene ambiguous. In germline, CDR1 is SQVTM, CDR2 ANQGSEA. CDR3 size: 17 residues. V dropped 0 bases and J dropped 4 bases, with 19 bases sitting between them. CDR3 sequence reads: CSVEDKQVTGGNQPQHF. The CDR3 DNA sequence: TGCAGCGTTGAAGATAAGCAAGTAACGGGAGGGAATCAGCCCCAGCATTTT.

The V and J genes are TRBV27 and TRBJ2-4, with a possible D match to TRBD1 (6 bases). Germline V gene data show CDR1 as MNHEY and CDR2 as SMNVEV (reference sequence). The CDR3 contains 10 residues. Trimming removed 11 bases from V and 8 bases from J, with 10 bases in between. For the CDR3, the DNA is TGTGCCCCCAGGGGTGACATTCAGTACTTC. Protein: CAPRGDIQYF.

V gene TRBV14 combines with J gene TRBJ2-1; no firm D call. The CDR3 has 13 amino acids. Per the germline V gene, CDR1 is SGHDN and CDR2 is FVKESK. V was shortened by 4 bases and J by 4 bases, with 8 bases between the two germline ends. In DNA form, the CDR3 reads TGTGCCAGCAGCCGAGACAATTACAATGAGCAGTTCTTC. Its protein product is CASSRDNYNEQFF.

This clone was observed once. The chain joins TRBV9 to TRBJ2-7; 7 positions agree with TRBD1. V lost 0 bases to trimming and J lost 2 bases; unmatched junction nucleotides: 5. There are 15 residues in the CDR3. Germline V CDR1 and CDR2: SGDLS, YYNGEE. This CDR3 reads CASSVAMGQTYEQYF. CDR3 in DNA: TGTGCCAGCAGCGTAGCCATGGGACAGACCTACGAGCAGTACTTC.

The CDR3 spells CASTSRNSGSEQYF. CDR3 nucleotide sequence: TGTGCCAGCACCTCCAGGAATAGCGGGAGCGAGCAGTACTTC. J is TRBJ2-7 and V is TRBV6-1; 9 positions agree with TRBD2. The CDR3 loop spans 14 amino acids. Germline V CDR1 and CDR2: MNHNS, SASEGT. Germline trimming cut 7 bases from V and 6 bases from J; bases unmatched to any gene: 10.

The chain's CDR3 is CASTLGGPGMAFF. DNA for the CDR3: TGTGCCAGCACCCTCGGGGGGCCCGGAATGGCTTTCTTT. This chain links TRBV28 with TRBJ1-1, with D possibly being TRBD1 (6 bases). The CDR3 contains 13 residues. Germline V gene sequence: CDR1 MDHEN, CDR2 SYDVKM. V was cut by 7 bases and J by 11 bases, with 20 bases left in between.

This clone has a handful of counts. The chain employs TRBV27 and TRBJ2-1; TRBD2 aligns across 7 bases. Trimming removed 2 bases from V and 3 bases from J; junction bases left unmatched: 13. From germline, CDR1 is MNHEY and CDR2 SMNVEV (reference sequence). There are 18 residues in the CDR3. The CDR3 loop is CASSLGPTTSAHYNEQFF. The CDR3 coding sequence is TGTGCCAGCAGTTTAGGGCCTACTACTAGCGCCCACTACAATGAGCAGTTCTTC.

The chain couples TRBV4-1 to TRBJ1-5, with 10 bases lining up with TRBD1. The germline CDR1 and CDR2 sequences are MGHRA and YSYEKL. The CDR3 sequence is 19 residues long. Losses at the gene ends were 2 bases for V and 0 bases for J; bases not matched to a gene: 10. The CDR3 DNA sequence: TGCGCCAGCAGCCAACACCGGGACAGGGGAAAGAATAGCAATCAGCCCCAGCATTTT. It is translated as CASSQHRDRGKNSNQPQHF.